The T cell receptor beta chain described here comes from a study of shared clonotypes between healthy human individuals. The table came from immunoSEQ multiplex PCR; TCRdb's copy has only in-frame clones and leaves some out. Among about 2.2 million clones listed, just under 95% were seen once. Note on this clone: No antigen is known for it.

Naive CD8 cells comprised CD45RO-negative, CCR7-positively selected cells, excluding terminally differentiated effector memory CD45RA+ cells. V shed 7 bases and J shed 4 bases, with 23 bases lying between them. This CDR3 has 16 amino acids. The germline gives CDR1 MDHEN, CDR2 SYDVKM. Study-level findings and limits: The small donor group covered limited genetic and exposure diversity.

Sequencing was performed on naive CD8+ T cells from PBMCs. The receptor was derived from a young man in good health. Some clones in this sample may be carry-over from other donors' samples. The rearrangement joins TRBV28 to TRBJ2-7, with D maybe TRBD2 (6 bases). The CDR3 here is CASNPIPREVKYEQYF. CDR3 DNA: TGTGCCAGCAATCCAATCCCGAGGGAGGTGAAATACGAGCAGTACTTC.